This TCR beta chain was profiled in a study of cytomegalovirus exposure and HLA in healthy donors. The study's findings and limits: In vitro assays verified that three CMV-associated chains recognized CMV antigens specifically.

About this clone: Its antigen is unknown.

PCR employed 60 Vbeta and 13 Jbeta primers. Sequencing used immunoSEQ multiplex PCR; TCRdb keeps in-frame clones, though not all of them. The sample shows 60,000 to 90,000 clones, about 70% of them seen only once. The CDR3 totals 13 residues. The germline V gene encodes CDR1 SQVTM and CDR2 ANQGSEA. Trimming left V 1 base short and J 11 bases short, with 17 bases between. The sequencing sample was made of PBMCs. This receptor was identified in a woman in her forties or fifties in good health and CMV-seropositive. The gene calls are TRBV29-1 and TRBJ1-2, with no clear D. CDR3 sequence: CSVEGLLSMEYTF. CDR3 nucleotides: TGCAGCGTTGAAGGACTGCTCTCAATGGAATACACCTTC.